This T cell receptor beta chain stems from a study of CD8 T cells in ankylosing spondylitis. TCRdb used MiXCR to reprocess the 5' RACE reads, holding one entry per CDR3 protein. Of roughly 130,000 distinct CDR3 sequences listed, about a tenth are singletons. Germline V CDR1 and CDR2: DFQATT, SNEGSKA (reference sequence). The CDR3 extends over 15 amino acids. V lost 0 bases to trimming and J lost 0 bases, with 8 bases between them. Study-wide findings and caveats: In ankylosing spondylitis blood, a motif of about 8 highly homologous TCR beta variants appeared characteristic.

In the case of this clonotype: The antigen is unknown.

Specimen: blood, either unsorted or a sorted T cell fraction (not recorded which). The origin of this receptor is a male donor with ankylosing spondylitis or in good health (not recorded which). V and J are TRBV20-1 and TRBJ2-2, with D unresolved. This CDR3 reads CSARDPITNTGELFF. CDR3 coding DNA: TGCAGTGCTAGAGATCCCATTACGAACACCGGGGAGCTGTTTTTT.